These 10 T cell receptor beta chains were sequenced from one sample in a study of blood T cell repertoires in COVID-19. The method was immunoSEQ multiplex PCR; TCRdb's version includes in-frame clones alone and lacks a portion of them. Among 250,000 to 300,000 clones listed, about nine tenths were seen once. The sequenced material came from PBMCs or T cells enriched from blood (not recorded which). Receptors originate from a man younger than 35 who had recovered from COVID-19.

This clone came up a few times. This chain uses TRBV6-6 with TRBJ2-7; 10 bases line up with TRBD1. This CDR3 region has 17 residues. Losses at the gene ends were 5 bases for V and 6 bases for J; bases not matched to a gene: 16. Germline V CDR1 and CDR2: MNHNY, SVGAGI (reference sequence). As DNA, the CDR3 is TGTGCCAGCAGTCGGGCCGGGACAGGGGAGGTTTTGGGCGAGCAGTACTTC. Its protein is CASSRAGTGEVLGEQYF.

This sequence joins TRBV5-6 and TRBJ2-7, with 7 bases identical to TRBD1. CDR1 is SGHDT and CDR2 is YYEEEE in the germline V gene. The CDR3 covers 17 residues. The junction had 12 bases not matched to a gene; V was cut back by 2 bases and J by 1 base. In DNA form, the CDR3 reads TGTGCCAGCAGCTTTGGGCCCCCCGGGACAGAATCCTACGAGCAGTACTTC. This encodes CASSFGPPGTESYEQYF.

This chain connects TRBV11-1 to TRBJ1-3; no firm D call. Germline CDR1 SGHAT, CDR2 FQDESV (reference sequence). With 6 bases removed from V and 0 bases from J, the gap between germline ends came to 9 bases. This CDR3 has 14 amino acids. The CDR3 loop reads CASRPSSSGNTIYF. CDR3 coding DNA: TGTGCCAGCAGACCTTCGAGCTCTGGAAACACCATATATTTT. The full variable domain, in which reference TRBV11-1 and TRBJ1-3 provide the parts outside the CDR3, is EAEVAQSPRYKITEKSQAVAFWCDPISGHATLYWYRQILGQGPELLVQFQDESVVDDSQLPKDRFSAERLKGVDSTLKIQPAELGDSAMYLCASRPSSSGNTIYFGEGSWLTVV.

The rearrangement uses TRBV27 and TRBJ1-1; D unresolved. The CDR3 is made up of 16 amino acids. Germline-derived CDR1 and CDR2 are MNHEY and SMNVEV (reference sequence). V was shortened by 5 bases and J by 1 base, with 17 bases between the two germline ends. The CDR3 spells CASSPLGSRKNTEAFF. CDR3 DNA sequence: TGTGCCAGCAGTCCCTTGGGCAGCCGTAAGAACACTGAAGCTTTCTTT.

The chain couples TRBV29-1 to TRBJ2-7, with 7 bases lining up with TRBD1. CDR1 is SQVTM and CDR2 is ANQGSEA in the germline V gene. J was trimmed by 3 bases and V by 1 base; bases with no gene match: 6. The CDR3 is made up of 14 amino acids. The CDR3 loop is CSVEVKGAGYEQYF. The CDR3 nucleotides read TGCAGCGTTGAAGTGAAGGGGGCGGGCTACGAGCAGTACTTC.

To note about this clone: Relative to the germline gene, one junction end is altered; a read error may explain this. The rearrangement joins TRBV4-2 to TRBJ2-1; 9 positions agree with TRBD2. The germline CDR1 and CDR2 sequences are LGHNA and YNFKEQ. The CDR3 is 16 residues long. The CDR3 protein is CASTQQLAGRYNEQFF. The CDR3, as DNA: TGTGCCAGCACCCAACAGCTAGCGGGGCGATACAATGAGCAGTTCTTC.

The chain employs TRBV27 and TRBJ2-1; TRBD2 aligns across 14 bases. The V gene end was trimmed by 8 bases and the J gene end by 8 bases; junction bases not matched to a gene: 5. The germline CDR1 and CDR2 sequences are MNHEY and SMNVEV (reference sequence). CDR3 length: 14 residues. DNA of the CDR3: TGTGCCAGCGTCGGGACTAGCGGGGGACATGAGCAGTTCTTC. It yields the protein CASVGTSGGHEQFF.

This rearrangement joins TRBV5-1 to TRBJ1-1; D is possibly TRBD1 (6 bases). Germline assignment: CDR1 SGHRS and CDR2 YFSETQ. Trimming removed 5 bases from V and 2 bases from J, with 16 bases in between. CDR3 length: 15 amino acids. The CDR3: CASSRTVGYNTEAFF. The CDR3 bases are TGCGCCAGCAGTCGGACAGTCGGCTATAACACTGAAGCTTTCTTT.

The rearrangement uses TRBV2 and TRBJ2-5, with D possibly TRBD1 on 5 matching bases. Germline V gene sequence: CDR1 SNHLY, CDR2 FYNNEI. V was cut by 10 bases and J by 4 bases, with 13 bases left in between. This CDR3 is built from 12 residues. The CDR3 here is CATGKVVETQYF. CDR3 nucleotides: TGTGCCACAGGGAAGGTTGTAGAGACCCAGTACTTC.

This chain connects TRBV18 to TRBJ2-5; TRBD2 agrees at 13 bases. This CDR3 is 16 amino acids long. Germline V lookup: CDR1 KGHSH, CDR2 LQKENI. The ends lost 6 bases at V and 5 bases at J; junction bases unmatched: 9. This chain's CDR3 is CASSPMTSGRFETQYF. CDR3 sequence (DNA): TGTGCCAGCTCTCCTATGACTAGCGGGAGGTTCGAGACCCAGTACTTC.